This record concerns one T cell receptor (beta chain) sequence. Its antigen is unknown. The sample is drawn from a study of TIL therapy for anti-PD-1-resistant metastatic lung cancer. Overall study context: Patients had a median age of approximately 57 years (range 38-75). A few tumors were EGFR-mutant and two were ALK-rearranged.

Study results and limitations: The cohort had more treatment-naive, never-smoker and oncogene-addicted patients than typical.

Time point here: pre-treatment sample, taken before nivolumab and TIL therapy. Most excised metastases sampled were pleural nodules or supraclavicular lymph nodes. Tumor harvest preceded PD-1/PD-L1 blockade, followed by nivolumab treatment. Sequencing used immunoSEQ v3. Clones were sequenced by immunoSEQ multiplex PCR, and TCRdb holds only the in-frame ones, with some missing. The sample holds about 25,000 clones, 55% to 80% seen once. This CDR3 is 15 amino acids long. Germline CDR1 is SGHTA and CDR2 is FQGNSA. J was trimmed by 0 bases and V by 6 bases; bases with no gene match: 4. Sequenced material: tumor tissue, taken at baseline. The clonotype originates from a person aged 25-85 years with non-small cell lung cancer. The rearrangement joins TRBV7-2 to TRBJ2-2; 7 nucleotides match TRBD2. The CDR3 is CASRRSGANTGELFF. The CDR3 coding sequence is TGTGCCAGCAGACGAAGCGGGGCGAACACCGGGGAGCTGTTTTTT. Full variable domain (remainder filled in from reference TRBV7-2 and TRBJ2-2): GAGVSQSPSNKVTEKGKDVELRCDPISGHTALYWYRQSLGQGLEFLIYFQGNSAPDKSGLPSDRFSAERTGGSVSTLTIQRTQQEDSAVYLCASRRSGANTGELFFGEGSRLTVL.